These 28 T cell receptor beta chains were all obtained from the same sample, sequenced in a study of blood T cell repertoires in COVID-19. The protocol was immunoSEQ multiplex PCR, while the TCRdb copy is restricted to in-frame clones and leaves out a portion. The sample holds about 120,000 clones, around 79% seen once. The sequencing input was peripheral blood. The receptors here all came from an older man with acute or convalescent COVID-19.

The chain combines TRBV5-1 with TRBJ1-2; the match to TRBD1 covers 9 bases. Germline trimming cut 0 bases from V and 4 bases from J; bases unmatched to any gene: 4. The CDR3 extends over 15 amino acids. From germline, CDR1 is SGHRS and CDR2 YFSETQ. The CDR3 region has the DNA TGCGCCAGCAGCTTGGGGGGACAGGGAACCTATGGCTACACCTTC. Its translation: CASSLGGQGTYGYTF.

This clone appeared a single time. Here the CDR3 DNA reads TGTGCCAGCAGCCGTAACAATCAGCCCCAGCATTTT. It specifies CASSRNNQPQHF. The chain is built from TRBV14 and TRBJ1-5; no definite D call. The CDR3 sequence is 12 residues long. Germline V gene sequence: CDR1 SGHDN, CDR2 FVKESK. Deletions cut 4 bases from V and 3 bases from J, with 4 bases between. Based on the CDR3 plus reference TRBV14 and TRBJ1-5, the full variable domain is EAGVTQFPSHSVIEKGQTVTLRCDPISGHDNLYWYRRVMGKEIKFLLHFVKESKQDESGMPNNRFLAERTGGTYSTLKVQPAELEDSGVYFCASSRNNQPQHFGDGTRLSIL.

This chain connects TRBV7-9 to TRBJ2-5; tentative D call: TRBD1 (6 bases). The CDR3 runs 14 residues. Trimming pared 1 base from V and 9 bases from J, leaving 15 bases between. The germline gives CDR1 SEHNR, CDR2 FQNEAQ (reference sequence). The CDR3 DNA sequence: TGTGCCAGCAGCTTAGGGGGATACCAGGGGTCCCAGTACTTC. Translated: CASSLGGYQGSQYF.

The chain links TRBV6-5 to TRBJ1-2; no clear D. CDR1 and CDR2 from the germline V gene are MNHEY and SVGAGI. CDR3 length: 11 amino acids. Trimming took off 4 bases at V and 8 bases at J, with 8 bases between the two ends. The CDR3 reads CASSSLEGYTF. DNA of the CDR3: TGTGCCAGCAGTTCTCTGGAGGGCTACACCTTC.

V gene TRBV7-6 combines with J gene TRBJ2-7; 9 positions match TRBD2. The trim removed 5 bases at V and 3 bases at J, leaving 8 bases unmatched. This CDR3 is built from 15 residues. CDR1 is SGHVS and CDR2 is FNYEAQ in the germline V gene. Here the CDR3 reads CASSPASGAIYEQYF. CDR3 DNA: TGTGCCAGCAGCCCGGCTAGCGGGGCCATCTACGAGCAGTACTTC.

This clone showed up just once. The gene calls are TRBV5-1 and TRBJ2-5; TRBD1 matches 7 bases. Trimming cost V 7 bases and J 2 bases; bases outside gene matches: 8. The CDR3 loop spans 14 amino acids. The germline V gene encodes CDR1 SGHRS and CDR2 YFSETQ. The CDR3 DNA reads TGCGCCAGCGGTTTGACAGGGCGGCAAGAGACCCAGTACTTC. This codes for CASGLTGRQETQYF.

This chain connects TRBV19 to TRBJ2-5; 8 nucleotides align to TRBD2. The J segment lost 2 bases and the V segment lost 1 base, leaving 0 bases of the junction unmatched. Looked up from germline, CDR1 is LNHDA and CDR2 is SQIVND (reference sequence). This CDR3 has 14 residues. The CDR3 nucleotides are TGTGCCAGTAGTATAGGCGGGGGGCAAGAGACCCAGTACTTC. This codes for CASSIGGGQETQYF.

The chain is built from TRBV18 and TRBJ1-1; 9 bases line up with TRBD1. The V gene end was trimmed by 6 bases and the J gene end by 11 bases; junction bases not matched to a gene: 13. The length of the CDR3 is 14 residues. CDR1 and CDR2 from the germline V gene are KGHSH and LQKENI. The CDR3 here is CASSELGGTGWAFF. CDR3 bases: TGTGCCAGCTCCGAACTCGGCGGGACAGGGTGGGCTTTCTTT.

This CDR3 reads CSVEGRNTGELFF. The CDR3 DNA sequence: TGCAGCGTTGAGGGCCGGAACACCGGGGAGCTGTTTTTT. The chain joins TRBV29-1 to TRBJ2-2, with D hard to call. From germline, CDR1 is SQVTM and CDR2 ANQGSEA. This CDR3 spans 13 amino acids. The V gene lost 3 bases and the J gene lost 1 base, with 6 bases spanning the gap.

The V call is TRBV29-1, the J call TRBJ1-1, with D possibly being TRBD1 (6 bases). From germline, CDR1 is SQVTM and CDR2 ANQGSEA. V shed 6 bases and J shed 8 bases, with 16 bases lying between them. The CDR3 extends over 12 amino acids. The CDR3 DNA follows: TGCAGCGTATCAACAGGGCCCGGAGAAGCTTTCTTT. This gives the protein CSVSTGPGEAFF.

The rearrangement links TRBV7-2 to TRBJ1-1, with TRBD1 identical over 8 bases. Trimming cost V 4 bases and J 6 bases; bases outside gene matches: 13. Germline V gene data show CDR1 as SGHTA and CDR2 as FQGNSA. The CDR3 runs to 16 residues. DNA of the CDR3: TGTGCCAGCAGCTCATATGGTAGGACAGGGACCCCTGAAGCTTTCTTT. Encoded protein: CASSSYGRTGTPEAFF. Drawing the rest from reference TRBV7-2 and TRBJ1-1, the complete variable domain is GAGVSQSPSNKVTEKGKDVELRCDPISGHTALYWYRQSLGQGLEFLIYFQGNSAPDKSGLPSDRFSAERTGGSVSTLTIQRTQQEDSAVYLCASSSYGRTGTPEAFFGQGTRLTVV.

V usage is TRBV2 and J usage is TRBJ2-7; weak D call: TRBD1 (5 bases). The CDR3 is 12 amino acids. Germline V gene lookup returns CDR1 SNHLY and CDR2 FYNNEI. V was clipped by 11 bases and J by 3 bases, with 14 bases between them. The CDR3 loop is CAFTGVGYEQYF. DNA of the CDR3: TGTGCCTTCACAGGCGTGGGCTACGAGCAGTACTTC.

This chain uses TRBV2 with TRBJ2-2; TRBD1 agrees at 9 bases. The V and J ends lost 8 bases and 3 bases, in that order; junction bases with no gene match: 7. Germline lookup yields CDR1 SNHLY and CDR2 FYNNEI. This CDR3 region has 15 residues. The CDR3: CASGKDRGYTGELFF. The CDR3 DNA is TGTGCCAGCGGGAAAGACAGGGGGTACACCGGGGAGCTGTTTTTT.

This clone turned up a few times. V usage is TRBV7-9 and J usage is TRBJ2-7, with 8 bases fitting TRBD2. This CDR3 is built from 15 residues. The J segment lost 2 bases and the V segment lost 3 bases, leaving 6 bases of the junction unmatched. Per germline, CDR1 SEHNR and CDR2 FQNEAQ (reference sequence). In DNA form, the CDR3 reads TGTGCCAGCAGCTTGGCGGGGGGCAGGACCTACGAGCAGTACTTC. Translated, it gives CASSLAGGRTYEQYF.

This chain links TRBV19 with TRBJ1-4; 9 bases map to TRBD1. Germline trimming cut 9 bases from V and 8 bases from J; bases unmatched to any gene: 4. The germline V gene has CDR1 LNHDA and CDR2 SQIVND (reference sequence). This CDR3 comprises 12 residues. DNA of the CDR3: TGTGCCAGGGGACAGGGTTGGGAAAAACTGTTTTTT. This sequence encodes CARGQGWEKLFF.

This chain links TRBV5-5 with TRBJ1-4; a weak D match, TRBD1 (6 bases). The CDR3 contains 15 residues. V was shortened by 0 bases and J by 0 bases, with 6 bases between the two germline ends. Germline CDR1 reads SGHKS; CDR2 reads YYEKEE (reference sequence). CDR3 region: CASSLGTATNEKLFF. CDR3 nucleotide sequence: TGTGCCAGCAGCTTGGGGACAGCAACTAATGAAAAACTGTTTTTT.

CDR3 DNA sequence: TGTGCCAGCAGCCCCGGACAGGCTCGCAATCAGCCCCAGCATTTT. Amino acid sequence: CASSPGQARNQPQHF. J is TRBJ1-5 and V is TRBV7-2, with 7 bases aligning to TRBD1. Germline CDR1 and CDR2: SGHTA and FQGNSA. The length of the CDR3 is 15 residues. V trimming: 5 bases; J trimming: 2 bases; junction bases outside the gene matches: 6. Drawing the rest from reference TRBV7-2 and TRBJ1-5, the complete variable domain is GAGVSQSPSNKVTEKGKDVELRCDPISGHTALYWYRQSLGQGLEFLIYFQGNSAPDKSGLPSDRFSAERTGGSVSTLTIQRTQQEDSAVYLCASSPGQARNQPQHFGDGTRLSIL.

This clone was detected a few times. The chain links TRBV25-1 to TRBJ1-4; 7 bases fit TRBD1. There are 15 residues in the CDR3. V lost 5 bases, J lost 3 bases, and 6 bases stayed unmatched. The V gene's germline CDR1 is MGHDK and CDR2 SYGVNS. CDR3 DNA: TGTGCCAGCAGTACACCGGGACAGCCTAATGAAAAACTGTTTTTT. Encoded protein: CASSTPGQPNEKLFF.

This clone was seen more than once but under ten times. The rearrangement joins TRBV11-2 to TRBJ2-3; 9 bases fit TRBD2. This CDR3 has 15 amino acids. Germline V CDR1 and CDR2: SGHAT, FQNNGV. The junction had 9 bases not matched to a gene; V was cut back by 5 bases and J by 6 bases. The CDR3 here is CASSLWAGGADTQYF. The CDR3 nucleotides read TGTGCCAGCAGCCTTTGGGCGGGGGGGGCGGATACGCAGTATTTT.

This chain joins TRBV3-1 (or the pseudogene TRBV3-2) and TRBJ1-2, with D possibly matching TRBD1 (6 bases). The germline V gene encodes CDR1 LGHDT and CDR2 YNNKEL (reference sequence). The CDR3 covers 17 residues. Trimming took off 6 bases at V and 3 bases at J, with 23 bases between the two ends. The chain's CDR3 is CASRESGDKLCDYGYTF. In DNA, the CDR3 is TGTGCCAGCAGGGAATCCGGGGACAAACTCTGCGACTATGGCTACACCTTC.

On this clone: Other DNA sequences within the sample encode an identical CDR3. The V gene is TRBV7-9, the J gene TRBJ2-1, with TRBD2 identical over 8 bases. V was clipped by 3 bases and J by 3 bases; unmatched bases: 1. The length of the CDR3 is 14 residues. Germline V gives CDR1 SEHNR, CDR2 FQNEAQ (reference sequence). DNA for the CDR3: TGTGCCAGCAGCTTGAGCGGGGGCTACAATGAGCAGTTCTTC. Translation: CASSLSGGYNEQFF.

This chain uses TRBV28 with TRBJ2-5; the D is unclear. V gave up 6 bases and J gave up 1 base, with 12 bases separating them. The CDR3 totals 14 residues. CDR1 and CDR2 from the germline V gene are MDHEN and SYDVKM. CDR3 region: CASSGLVTQETQYF. CDR3 nucleotide sequence: TGTGCCAGCAGCGGGTTGGTAACCCAAGAGACCCAGTACTTC.

The chain is built from TRBV7-9 and TRBJ2-2; a possible D gene is TRBD1 (6 bases). V lost 4 bases and J lost 2, with 8 bases in between. The CDR3 contains 14 residues. Germline CDR1 reads SEHNR; CDR2 reads FQNEAQ (reference sequence). CDR3 sequence reads: CASSWGHNTGELFF. The CDR3 nucleotides are TGTGCCAGCAGCTGGGGACATAACACCGGGGAGCTGTTTTTT. The complete variable domain, with remaining parts taken from reference TRBV7-9 and TRBJ2-2, reads DTGVSQNPRHKITKRGQNVTFRCDPISEHNRLYWYRQTLGQGPEFLTYFQNEAQLEKSRLLSDRFSAERPKGSFSTLEIQRTEQGDSAMYLCASSWGHNTGELFFGEGSRLTVL.

The rearrangement joins TRBV27 to TRBJ2-2; 11 nucleotides agree with TRBD2. Trimming took 2 bases from V and 7 from J; bases not matched to a gene: 9. CDR1 is MNHEY, CDR2 SMNVEV, per germline (reference sequence). The length of the CDR3 is 17 residues. The CDR3 sequence is CASSLPKTSGDGGELFF. CDR3 sequence (DNA): TGTGCCAGCAGTTTACCGAAGACTAGCGGGGATGGCGGGGAGCTGTTTTTT.

This clone was seen more than once but under ten times. This chain connects TRBV6-5 to TRBJ1-2; TRBD1 is a possible D gene (5 bases). The V gene lost 0 bases and the J gene lost 4 bases, with 9 bases spanning the gap. CDR3 length: 14 residues. Germline V gene data show CDR1 as MNHEY and CDR2 as SVGAGI. CDR3 in DNA: TGTGCCAGCAGTTACTCCAGGGATGCCTATGGCTACACCTTC. Amino acid sequence: CASSYSRDAYGYTF.

The chain links TRBV5-4 to TRBJ2-5, with 7 bases aligning to TRBD2. J lost 3 bases, V lost 3 bases, and 8 bases had no gene match. Germline V gene sequence: CDR1 SGHNT, CDR2 YYREEE (reference sequence). The length of the CDR3 is 15 residues. CDR3 in DNA: TGTGCCAGCAGCTCGGTGGCTAGCGGAGAAGAGACCCAGTACTTC. The encoded protein is CASSSVASGEETQYF.

V usage is TRBV5-1 and J usage is TRBJ1-2, with D hard to call. From germline, CDR1 is SGHRS and CDR2 YFSETQ. Trimming shortened V by 5 bases and J by 0 bases, and 8 bases separated the two germline ends. The CDR3 extends over 13 amino acids. The CDR3 reads CASRFGANYGYTF. CDR3 bases: TGCGCCAGCAGGTTCGGAGCTAACTATGGCTACACCTTC.

The chain has TRBV2 and TRBJ2-1; 8 nucleotides agree with TRBD1. CDR3 size: 14 residues. Trimming removed 6 bases from V and 4 bases from J; junction bases left unmatched: 5. Per the germline V gene, CDR1 is SNHLY and CDR2 is FYNNEI. The CDR3 here is CASRPGQDYNEQFF. The CDR3 nucleotides read TGTGCCAGCAGGCCGGGACAGGATTACAATGAGCAGTTCTTC.